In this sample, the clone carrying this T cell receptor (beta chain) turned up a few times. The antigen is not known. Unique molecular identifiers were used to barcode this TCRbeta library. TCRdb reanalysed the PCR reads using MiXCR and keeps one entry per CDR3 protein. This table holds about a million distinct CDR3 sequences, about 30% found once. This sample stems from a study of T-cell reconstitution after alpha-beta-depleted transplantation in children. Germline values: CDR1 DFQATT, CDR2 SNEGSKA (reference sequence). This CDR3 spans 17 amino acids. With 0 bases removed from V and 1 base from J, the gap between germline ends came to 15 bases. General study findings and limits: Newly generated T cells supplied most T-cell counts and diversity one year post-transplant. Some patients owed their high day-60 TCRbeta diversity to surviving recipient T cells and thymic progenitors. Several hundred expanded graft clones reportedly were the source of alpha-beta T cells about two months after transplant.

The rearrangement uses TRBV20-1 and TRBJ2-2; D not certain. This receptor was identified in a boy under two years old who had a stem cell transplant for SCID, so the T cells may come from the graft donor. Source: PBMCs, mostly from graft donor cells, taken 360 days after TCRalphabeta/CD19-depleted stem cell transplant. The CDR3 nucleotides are TGCAGTGCTAGAGATTTACGGGCCCCCCTGAACACCGGGGAGCTGTTTTTT. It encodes CSARDLRAPLNTGELFF.